The T cell receptor beta chain described here comes from a study of shared clonotypes between healthy human individuals. This clone was recorded only once. Produced via immunoSEQ multiplex PCR; TCRdb's table is partial and in-frame only. The sample contains about 1.1 million clones, approximately 75% of which appear only once. The sample taken for sequencing was memory CD4+ T cells from PBMCs. Subset given: CD45RA-negative fraction. The origin of this receptor is a man aged 18-30 years in good health. Some clones in this sample may be carry-over from other donors' samples.

CDR3 nucleotide sequence: TGTGCCAGCAGTTTGTCTACTGCTGGTGATACGCAGTATTTT. Translated, it gives CASSLSTAGDTQYF. The J gene is TRBJ2-3, the V gene TRBV27; D gene ambiguous. CDR1 and CDR2 (germline): MNHEY, SMNVEV (reference sequence). Trimming left V 3 bases short and J 6 bases short, with 13 bases between. This CDR3 has 14 residues.